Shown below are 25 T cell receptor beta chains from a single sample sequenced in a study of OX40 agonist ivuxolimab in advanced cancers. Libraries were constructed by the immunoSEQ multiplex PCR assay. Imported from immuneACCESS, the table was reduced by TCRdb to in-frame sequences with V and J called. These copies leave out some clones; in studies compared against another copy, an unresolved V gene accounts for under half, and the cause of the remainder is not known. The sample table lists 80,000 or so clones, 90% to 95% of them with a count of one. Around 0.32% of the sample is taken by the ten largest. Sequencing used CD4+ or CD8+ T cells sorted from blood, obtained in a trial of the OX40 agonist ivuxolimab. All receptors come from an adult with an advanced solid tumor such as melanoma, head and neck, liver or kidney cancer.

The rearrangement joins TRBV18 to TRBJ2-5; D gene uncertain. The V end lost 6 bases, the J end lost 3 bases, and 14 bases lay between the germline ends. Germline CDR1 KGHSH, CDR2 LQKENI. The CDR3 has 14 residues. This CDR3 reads CASSLMDAKETQYF. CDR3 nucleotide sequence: TGTGCCAGCTCCCTAATGGACGCAAAAGAGACCCAGTACTTC.

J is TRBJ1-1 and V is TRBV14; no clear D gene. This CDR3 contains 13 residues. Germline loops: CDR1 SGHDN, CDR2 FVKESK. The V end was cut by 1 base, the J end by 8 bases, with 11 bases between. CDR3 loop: CASSQVVGVEAFF. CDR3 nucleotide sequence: TGTGCCAGCAGCCAAGTCGTGGGTGTAGAAGCTTTCTTT.

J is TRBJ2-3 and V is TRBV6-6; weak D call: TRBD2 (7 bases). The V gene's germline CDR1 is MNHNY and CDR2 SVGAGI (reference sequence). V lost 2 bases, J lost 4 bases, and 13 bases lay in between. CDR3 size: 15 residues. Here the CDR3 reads CASSYPGAGADTQYF. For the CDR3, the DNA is TGTGCCAGCAGTTACCCGGGGGCGGGGGCAGATACGCAGTATTTT.

The CDR3 coding sequence is TGTGCCAGCAGCTTCCACCGGGACAGGGGCTACGAGCAGTACTTC. Its translation is CASSFHRDRGYEQYF. The chain uses TRBV7-2 and TRBJ2-7; 10 nucleotides align to TRBD1. Germline loops: CDR1 SGHTA, CDR2 FQGNSA. With V trimmed by 3 bases and J by 3 bases, 5 bases remained unmatched. The CDR3 runs to 15 residues. The full variable domain, completed using reference TRBV7-2 and TRBJ2-7, is GAGVSQSPSNKVTEKGKDVELRCDPISGHTALYWYRQSLGQGLEFLIYFQGNSAPDKSGLPSDRFSAERTGGSVSTLTIQRTQQEDSAVYLCASSFHRDRGYEQYFGPGTRLTVT.

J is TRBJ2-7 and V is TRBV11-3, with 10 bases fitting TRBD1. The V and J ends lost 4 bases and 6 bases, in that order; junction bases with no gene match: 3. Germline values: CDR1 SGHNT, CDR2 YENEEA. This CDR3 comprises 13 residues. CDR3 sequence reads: CASSSGTGVEQYF. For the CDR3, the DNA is TGTGCCAGCAGCTCCGGGACAGGGGTCGAGCAGTACTTC.

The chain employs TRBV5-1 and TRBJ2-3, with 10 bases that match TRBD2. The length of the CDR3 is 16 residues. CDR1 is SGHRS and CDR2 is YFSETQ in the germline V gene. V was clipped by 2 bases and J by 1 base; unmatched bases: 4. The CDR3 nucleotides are TGCGCCAGCAGCTTAGGACTAGCGGCCGGCACAGATACGCAGTATTTT. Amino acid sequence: CASSLGLAAGTDTQYF.

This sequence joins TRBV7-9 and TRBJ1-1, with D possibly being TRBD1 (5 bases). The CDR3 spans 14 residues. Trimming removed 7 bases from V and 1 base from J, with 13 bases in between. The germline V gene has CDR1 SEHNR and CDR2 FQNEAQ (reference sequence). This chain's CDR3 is CASIEGISNTEAFF. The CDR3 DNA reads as TGTGCCAGCATCGAGGGGATCTCGAACACTGAAGCTTTCTTT. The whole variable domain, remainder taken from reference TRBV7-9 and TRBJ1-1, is DTGVSQNPRHKITKRGQNVTFRCDPISEHNRLYWYRQTLGQGPEFLTYFQNEAQLEKSRLLSDRFSAERPKGSFSTLEIQRTEQGDSAMYLCASIEGISNTEAFFGQGTRLTVV.

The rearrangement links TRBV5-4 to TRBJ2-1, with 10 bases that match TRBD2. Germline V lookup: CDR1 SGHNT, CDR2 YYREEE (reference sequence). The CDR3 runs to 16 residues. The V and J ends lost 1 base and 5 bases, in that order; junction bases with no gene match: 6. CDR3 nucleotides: TGTGCCAGCAGCTTGAGTCTAGCGGGGGTCAACAATGAGCAGTTCTTC. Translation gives CASSLSLAGVNNEQFF.

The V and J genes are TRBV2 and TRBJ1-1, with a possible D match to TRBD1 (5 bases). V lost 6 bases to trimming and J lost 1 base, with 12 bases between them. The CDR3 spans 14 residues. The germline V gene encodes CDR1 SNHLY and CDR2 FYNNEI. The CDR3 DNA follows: TGTGCCAGCAGCCTGACGGGGACGAACACTGAAGCTTTCTTT. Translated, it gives CASSLTGTNTEAFF. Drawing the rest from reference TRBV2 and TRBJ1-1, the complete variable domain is EPEVTQTPSHQVTQMGQEVILRCVPISNHLYFYWYRQILGQKVEFLVSFYNNEISEKSEIFDDQFSVERPDGSNFTLKIRSTKLEDSAMYFCASSLTGTNTEAFFGQGTRLTVV.

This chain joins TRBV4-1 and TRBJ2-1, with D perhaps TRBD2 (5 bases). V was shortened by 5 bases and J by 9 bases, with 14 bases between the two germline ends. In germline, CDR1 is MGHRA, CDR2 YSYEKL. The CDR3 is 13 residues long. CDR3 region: CASSAAQRLEQFF. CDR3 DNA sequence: TGCGCCAGCAGCGCCGCGCAGCGGCTTGAGCAGTTCTTC.

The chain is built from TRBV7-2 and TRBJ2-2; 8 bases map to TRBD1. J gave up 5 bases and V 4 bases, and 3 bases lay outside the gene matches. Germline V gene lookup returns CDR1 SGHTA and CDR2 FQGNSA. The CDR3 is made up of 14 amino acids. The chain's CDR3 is CASSYRTGTGELFF. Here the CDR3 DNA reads TGTGCCAGCAGCTACCGGACAGGGACCGGGGAGCTGTTTTTT.

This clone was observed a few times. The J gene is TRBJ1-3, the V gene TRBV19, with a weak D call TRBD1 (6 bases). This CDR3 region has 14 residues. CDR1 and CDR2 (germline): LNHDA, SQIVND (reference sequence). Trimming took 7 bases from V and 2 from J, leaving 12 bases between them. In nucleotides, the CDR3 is TGTGCCAGTAATCAACAGGGTACTGGAAACACCATATATTTT. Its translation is CASNQQGTGNTIYF.

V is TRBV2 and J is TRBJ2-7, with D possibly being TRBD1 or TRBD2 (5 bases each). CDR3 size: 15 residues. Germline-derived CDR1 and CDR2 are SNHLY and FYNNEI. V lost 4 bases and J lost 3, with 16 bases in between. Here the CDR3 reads CASSGGSGGNYEQYF. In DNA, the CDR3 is TGTGCCAGCAGTGGGGGTAGTGGGGGAAACTACGAGCAGTACTTC.

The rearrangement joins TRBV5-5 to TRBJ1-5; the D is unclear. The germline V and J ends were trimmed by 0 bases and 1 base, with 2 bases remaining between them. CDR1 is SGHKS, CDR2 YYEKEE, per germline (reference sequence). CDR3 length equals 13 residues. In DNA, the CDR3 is TGTGCCAGCAGCTTGGACAGCAATCAGCCCCAGCATTTT. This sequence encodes CASSLDSNQPQHF.

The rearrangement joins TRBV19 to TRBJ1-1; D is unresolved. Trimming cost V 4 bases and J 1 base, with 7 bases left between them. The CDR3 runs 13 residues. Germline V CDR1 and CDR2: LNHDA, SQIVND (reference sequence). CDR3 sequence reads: CASSNSANTEAFF. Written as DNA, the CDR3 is TGTGCCAGTAGTAACTCAGCGAACACTGAAGCTTTCTTT.

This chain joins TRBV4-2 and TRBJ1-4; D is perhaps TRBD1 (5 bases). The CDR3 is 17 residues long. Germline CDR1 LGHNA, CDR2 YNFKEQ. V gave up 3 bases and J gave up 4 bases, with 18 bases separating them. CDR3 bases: TGTGCCAGCAGCCATGATTTTAAACAGGCGGGTAATGAAAAACTGTTTTTT. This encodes CASSHDFKQAGNEKLFF.

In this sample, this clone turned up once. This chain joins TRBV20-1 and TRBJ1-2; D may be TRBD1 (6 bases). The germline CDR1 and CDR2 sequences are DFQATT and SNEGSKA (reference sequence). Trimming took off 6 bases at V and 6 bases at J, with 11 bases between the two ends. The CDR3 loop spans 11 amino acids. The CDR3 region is CSARDNNGYTF. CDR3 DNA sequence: TGCAGTGCCCGGGACAATAATGGCTACACCTTC.

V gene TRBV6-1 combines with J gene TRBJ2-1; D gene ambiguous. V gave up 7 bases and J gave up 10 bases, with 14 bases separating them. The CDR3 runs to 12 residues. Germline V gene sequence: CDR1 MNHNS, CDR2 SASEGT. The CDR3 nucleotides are TGTGCCAGCACCGACCCCGATATGGAGCAGTTCTTC. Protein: CASTDPDMEQFF.

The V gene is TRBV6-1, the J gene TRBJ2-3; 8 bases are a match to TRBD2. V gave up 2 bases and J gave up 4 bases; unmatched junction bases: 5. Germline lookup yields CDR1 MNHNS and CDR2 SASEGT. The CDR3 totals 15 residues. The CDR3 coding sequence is TGTGCCAGCAGTGAAAGGATAGCGGGGTCAGATACGCAGTATTTT. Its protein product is CASSERIAGSDTQYF.

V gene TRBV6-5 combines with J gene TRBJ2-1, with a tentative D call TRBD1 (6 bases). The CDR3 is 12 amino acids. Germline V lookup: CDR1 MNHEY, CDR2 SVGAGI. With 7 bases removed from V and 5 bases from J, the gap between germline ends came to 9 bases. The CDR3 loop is CASNTGNNEQFF. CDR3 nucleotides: TGTGCCAGCAATACAGGGAACAATGAGCAGTTCTTC.

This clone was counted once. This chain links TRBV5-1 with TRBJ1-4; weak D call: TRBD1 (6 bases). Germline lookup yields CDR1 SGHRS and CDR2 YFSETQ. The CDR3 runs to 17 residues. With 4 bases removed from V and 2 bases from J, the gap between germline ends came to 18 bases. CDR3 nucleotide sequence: TGCGCCAGCAGCCTGGGAGGGGGAATCGGGACTAATGAAAAACTGTTTTTT. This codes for CASSLGGGIGTNEKLFF.

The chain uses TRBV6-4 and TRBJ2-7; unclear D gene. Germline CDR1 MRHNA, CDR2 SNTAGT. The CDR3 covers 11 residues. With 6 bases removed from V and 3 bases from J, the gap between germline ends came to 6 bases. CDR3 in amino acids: CASRDNYEQYF. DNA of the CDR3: TGTGCCAGCAGAGACAACTACGAGCAGTACTTC.

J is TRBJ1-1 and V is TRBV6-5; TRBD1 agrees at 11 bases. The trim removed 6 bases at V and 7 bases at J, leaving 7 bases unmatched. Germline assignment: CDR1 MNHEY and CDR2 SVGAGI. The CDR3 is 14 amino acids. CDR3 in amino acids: CASRADRGLYEAFF. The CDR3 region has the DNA TGTGCCAGCAGGGCGGACAGGGGGCTGTATGAAGCTTTCTTT.

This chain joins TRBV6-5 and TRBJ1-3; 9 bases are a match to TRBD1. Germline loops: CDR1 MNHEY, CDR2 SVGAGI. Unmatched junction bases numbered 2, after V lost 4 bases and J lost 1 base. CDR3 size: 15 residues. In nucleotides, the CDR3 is TGTGCCAGCAGTTCACAGGGGGCTTCTGGAAACACCATATATTTT. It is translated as CASSSQGASGNTIYF.

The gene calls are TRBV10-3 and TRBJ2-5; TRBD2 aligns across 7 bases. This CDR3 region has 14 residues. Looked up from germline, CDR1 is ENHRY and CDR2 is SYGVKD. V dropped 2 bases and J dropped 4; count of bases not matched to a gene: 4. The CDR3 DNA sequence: TGTGCCATCAGTGAGATCTCGGGGGGAGAGACCCAGTACTTC. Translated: CAISEISGGETQYF.